These 23 T cell receptor beta chains share one sample of origin, sequenced in a study of OX40 agonist ivuxolimab in advanced cancers. The repertoire was sequenced with immunoSEQ multiplex PCR; TCRdb's copy has only in-frame clones and lacks some. Of some 8,000 clones in the sample, about 80% were seen once. This sample comprised CD4+ or CD8+ T cells sorted from blood, obtained in a trial of the OX40 agonist ivuxolimab. The receptor set was obtained from an adult with an advanced solid tumor such as melanoma, head and neck, liver or kidney cancer.

This clone was seen just once. This CDR3 is CASTDGGAGTEAFF. The CDR3 DNA is TGTGCCAGCACCGACGGGGGGGCGGGCACTGAAGCTTTCTTT. The chain carries TRBV27 and TRBJ1-1; D perhaps matches TRBD1 (6 bases). The CDR3 length is 14 residues. Germline V lookup: CDR1 MNHEY, CDR2 SMNVEV (reference sequence). V dropped 7 bases and J dropped 4 bases, with 16 bases sitting between them.

This clone was picked up a small number of times. The rearrangement links TRBV2 to TRBJ2-3, with D possibly called TRBD1 or TRBD2 (5 bases each). The germline gives CDR1 SNHLY, CDR2 FYNNEI. V gave up 6 bases and J gave up 8 bases, with 15 bases separating them. The CDR3 runs to 13 residues. The CDR3 is CASRDRGPFTQYF. CDR3 sequence (DNA): TGTGCCAGCAGGGACCGGGGACCATTTACGCAGTATTTT.

V is TRBV19 and J is TRBJ2-5, with no clear D. This CDR3 has 15 residues. The germline CDR1 and CDR2 sequences are LNHDA and SQIVND (reference sequence). V lost 7 bases to trimming and J lost 5 bases, with 20 bases between them. CDR3 in amino acids: CASTLSSGRRETQYF. The CDR3 coding sequence is TGTGCCAGTACCCTCTCGAGTGGGCGCCGCGAGACCCAGTACTTC.

CDR3 sequence: CASSTTQGFSYEQYF. The CDR3 nucleotides are TGTGCCAGCAGTACTACTCAGGGGTTCTCCTACGAGCAGTACTTC. The chain employs TRBV6-1 and TRBJ2-7, with D tentatively TRBD1 (6 bases). The germline V gene has CDR1 MNHNS and CDR2 SASEGT. This CDR3 has 15 amino acids. Trimming took off 5 bases at V and 0 bases at J, with 14 bases between the two ends.

This clone was counted only a few times. The chain links TRBV6-6 to TRBJ2-3; 12 bases map to TRBD2. Germline values: CDR1 MNHNY, CDR2 SVGAGI (reference sequence). The V gene end was trimmed by 6 bases and the J gene end by 3 bases; junction bases not matched to a gene: 4. CDR3 length: 15 residues. CDR3 DNA: TGTGCCAGCAGATCAGGACTAGCGGGGACAGATACGCAGTATTTT. Translated: CASRSGLAGTDTQYF.

In this sample, this clone turned up a few times. V usage is TRBV4-3 and J usage is TRBJ1-1, with 8 bases fitting TRBD1. Germline V gene lookup returns CDR1 LGHNA and CDR2 YSLEER. The CDR3 runs to 16 residues. J was trimmed by 4 bases and V by 0 bases; bases with no gene match: 7. DNA for the CDR3: TGCGCCAGCAGCCAAGAGATCGGACAGGGTGGCACTGAAGCTTTCTTT. The encoded protein is CASSQEIGQGGTEAFF.

This clone has only one observation. Compared with germline, one end of the junction differs, possibly owing to a read error. V usage is TRBV18 and J usage is TRBJ2-3; TRBD2 matches at 8 bases. In germline, CDR1 is KGHSH, CDR2 LQKENI. The CDR3 contains 17 residues. In DNA form, the CDR3 reads TGTGCCAGCTTACCAGCGGGGGCCAGAAGTAGCACAGATACGCAGTATTTT. This sequence encodes CASLPAGARSSTDTQYF.

The chain has TRBV4-2 and TRBJ1-1; a possible D gene is TRBD1 (6 bases). CDR1 LGHNA and CDR2 YNFKEQ come from the germline V gene. Trimming pared 5 bases from V and 0 bases from J, leaving 13 bases between. The CDR3 has 15 amino acids. This CDR3 is CASSFSGQMNTEAFF. Written as DNA, the CDR3 is TGTGCCAGCAGCTTCAGCGGACAGATGAACACTGAAGCTTTCTTT.

This clone is large in the sample. The chain couples TRBV7-9 to TRBJ2-3, with 15 bases matching TRBD2. The trim removed 5 bases at V and 3 bases at J, leaving 3 bases unmatched. In germline, CDR1 is SEHNR, CDR2 FQNEAQ (reference sequence). The CDR3 is made up of 16 amino acids. CDR3 region: CASSKGTSGGTDTQYF. The CDR3 DNA sequence: TGTGCCAGCAGCAAAGGGACTAGCGGGGGGACAGATACGCAGTATTTT.

V and J are TRBV25-1 and TRBJ1-3, with D unresolved. CDR3 size: 11 residues. The V end lost 4 bases, the J end lost 8 bases, and 6 bases lay between the germline ends. Germline lookup yields CDR1 MGHDK and CDR2 SYGVNS. This CDR3 is CASSVRDTIYF. The DNA for the CDR3 is TGTGCCAGCAGTGTCCGGGACACCATATATTTT. Full variable domain (outside the CDR3, taken from reference TRBV25-1 and TRBJ1-3): EADIYQTPRYLVIGTGKKITLECSQTMGHDKMYWYQQDPGMELHLIHYSYGVNSTEKGDLSSESTVSRIRTEHFPLTLESARPSHTSQYLCASSVRDTIYFGEGSWLTVV.

The chain uses TRBV7-3 and TRBJ2-7; tentative D call: TRBD2 (5 bases). The length of the CDR3 is 13 residues. V was trimmed by 1 base and J by 3 bases, leaving 7 bases between them. Germline-derived CDR1 and CDR2 are SGHTA and FQGTGA. The CDR3 spells CASSLNGVYEQYF. The CDR3 DNA reads as TGTGCCAGCAGCTTAAACGGGGTCTACGAGCAGTACTTC.

This chain uses TRBV7-9 with TRBJ2-6, with TRBD2 as a possible D gene (5 bases). The CDR3 spans 16 residues. Germline CDR1 SEHNR, CDR2 FQNEAQ (reference sequence). V lost 4 bases and J lost 0, with 10 bases in between. The DNA for the CDR3 is TGTGCCAGCAGCTCAAGCGGCAGCTCTGGGGCCAACGTCCTGACTTTC. Its protein is CASSSSGSSGANVLTF.

This clone rates as large. The CDR3 nucleotides read TGTGCCAGCAGTTTATCGTGGACTAGCGGGGGGTTCGGGGATACGCAGTATTTT. Its translation: CASSLSWTSGGFGDTQYF. The V call is TRBV27, the J call TRBJ2-3; the match to TRBD2 covers 14 bases. The germline gives CDR1 MNHEY, CDR2 SMNVEV (reference sequence). V trimming: 0 bases; J trimming: 6 bases; junction bases outside the gene matches: 8. The CDR3 is made up of 18 amino acids.

This CDR3 is CASSIGPGNTEAFF. DNA of the CDR3: TGTGCCAGTAGTATAGGACCGGGGAACACTGAAGCTTTCTTT. This chain uses TRBV19 with TRBJ1-1; the D is unclear. The CDR3 is 14 residues long. CDR1 is LNHDA, CDR2 SQIVND, per germline (reference sequence). V was pared by 1 base and J by 1 base, with 7 bases between.

This clone is categorized as medium-sized (0.01 to 0.1%). CDR3 residues: CASSIDHNTGGSYGYTF. The DNA for the CDR3 is TGTGCCAGTAGTATAGATCATAATACAGGGGGATCCTATGGCTACACCTTC. This chain connects TRBV19 to TRBJ1-2; TRBD1 matches 8 bases. The CDR3 is made up of 17 amino acids. V trimming: 0 bases; J trimming: 4 bases; junction bases outside the gene matches: 10. Germline assignment: CDR1 LNHDA and CDR2 SQIVND (reference sequence).

The chain uses TRBV27 and TRBJ1-6; D is perhaps TRBD1 (5 bases). The CDR3 runs to 18 residues. Germline CDR1 and CDR2: MNHEY and SMNVEV (reference sequence). Trimming removed 6 bases from V and 10 bases from J, with 28 bases in between. CDR3 sequence (DNA): TGTGCCAGCAGCCTTATACCCAGCGACAGTGCGTTTAACTCACCCCTCCACTTT. This codes for CASSLIPSDSAFNSPLHF.

The chain combines TRBV30 with TRBJ2-3; weak D call: TRBD1 (6 bases). The ends were cut back, 1 base at V and 2 bases at J, with 13 bases in the middle. Germline V gene data show CDR1 as GTSNPN and CDR2 as SVGIG (reference sequence). This CDR3 has 15 amino acids. CDR3 nucleotide sequence: TGTGCCTGGAGTGATGGGGGCTACCACACAGATACGCAGTATTTT. Translation gives CAWSDGGYHTDTQYF.

The chain employs TRBV30 and TRBJ1-2; TRBD1 might be the D (5 bases). The CDR3 has 14 residues. The germline V gene has CDR1 GTSNPN and CDR2 SVGIG (reference sequence). Trimming pared 5 bases from V and 7 bases from J, leaving 20 bases between. The DNA of the CDR3 is TGTGCCTGGTTACCTCCCGGCTGGGGGACTGGCTACACCTTC. Protein: CAWLPPGWGTGYTF.

This chain links TRBV6-5 with TRBJ1-3; tentatively, D is TRBD1 (5 bases). From germline, CDR1 is MNHEY and CDR2 SVGAGI. The CDR3 extends over 15 amino acids. Trimming removed 2 bases at V and 3 bases at J, with 11 bases between. The CDR3 is CASSYGGTGGNTIYF. The CDR3 bases are TGTGCCAGCAGTTACGGGGGGACGGGTGGAAACACCATATATTTT.

V and J are TRBV29-1 and TRBJ2-7, with D uncertain. Germline V lookup: CDR1 SQVTM, CDR2 ANQGSEA. The CDR3 runs 13 residues. The V end lost 5 bases, the J end lost 2 bases, and 13 bases lay between the germline ends. CDR3 sequence reads: CSVRLTPTYEQYF. DNA of the CDR3: TGCAGCGTTAGATTGACGCCGACCTACGAGCAGTACTTC.

This clone showed up just a few times. The chain uses TRBV7-2 and TRBJ2-5; 10 bases agree with TRBD2. The ends lost 0 bases at V and 3 bases at J; junction bases unmatched: 13. The CDR3 has 19 residues. Per germline, CDR1 SGHTA and CDR2 FQGNSA. The CDR3 DNA sequence: TGTGCCAGCAGCTTAGCGTTAGCTAGCGGGGGCTACCCCGAAGAGACCCAGTACTTC. It translates to CASSLALASGGYPEETQYF.

This clone was detected a few times. The chain is built from TRBV4-3 and TRBJ2-3, with 11 bases fitting TRBD2. Per germline, CDR1 LGHNA and CDR2 YSLEER. The J segment lost 1 base and the V segment lost 1 base, leaving 10 bases of the junction unmatched. The CDR3 is made up of 19 amino acids. Here the CDR3 DNA reads TGCGCCAGCAGCCAAGCCCCCACCGGGACTAGCGGTCGCACAGATACGCAGTATTTT. Translation gives CASSQAPTGTSGRTDTQYF.

V is TRBV7-9 and J is TRBJ2-7; D not resolved. From germline, CDR1 is SEHNR and CDR2 FQNEAQ (reference sequence). The CDR3 is 10 residues long. The V end was cut by 10 bases, the J end by 6 bases, with 10 bases between. DNA of the CDR3: TGTGCCATCTTTGATCGCGAGCAGTACTTC. It encodes CAIFDREQYF.